These 31 T cell receptor beta chains share one sample of origin, sequenced in a study of glioma-infiltrating T cells after dendritic cell vaccination. Libraries were prepared by immunoSEQ multiplex PCR; TCRdb keeps only in-frame clonotypes and omits some of them. The data show fewer than 75,000 clones, roughly 84% seen once. Noted time point: after dendritic cell vaccination, including at tumor progression/relapse. Sequenced material: blood, taken after dendritic cell vaccination. Receptors were obtained from a human donor with glioblastoma.

V gene TRBV5-1 combines with J gene TRBJ1-5; 7 bases map to TRBD1. After removal of 0 bases from V and 1 base from J, the junction contained 4 bases not matched to a gene. This CDR3 has 16 amino acids. From germline, CDR1 is SGHRS and CDR2 YFSETQ. The CDR3 DNA is TGCGCCAGCAGCTTGGATGGGACAGCGAGCAATCAGCCCCAGCATTTT. Amino acid sequence: CASSLDGTASNQPQHF.

The chain joins TRBV11-1 to TRBJ2-2; D uncertain. The germline V gene encodes CDR1 SGHAT and CDR2 FQDESV (reference sequence). There are 15 residues in the CDR3. The V end lost 0 bases, the J end lost 0 bases, and 5 bases lay between the germline ends. In DNA form, the CDR3 reads TGTGCCAGCAGCTTAGCACGCGCGAACACCGGGGAGCTGTTTTTT. This encodes CASSLARANTGELFF.

The chain couples TRBV19 to TRBJ2-7; TRBD1 matches 10 bases. Germline CDR1 reads LNHDA; CDR2 reads SQIVND (reference sequence). CDR3 length: 17 residues. V lost 5 bases, J lost 2 bases, and 12 bases stayed unmatched. CDR3 nucleotide sequence: TGTGCCAGTAGTCCCGAAAGGGACAGGGGTTTTGCCTACGAGCAGTACTTC. This gives the protein CASSPERDRGFAYEQYF.

This chain links TRBV28 with TRBJ2-7; TRBD1 agrees at 10 bases. CDR1 is MDHEN and CDR2 is SYDVKM in the germline V gene. V shed 10 bases and J 0 bases; nucleotides not matched to a gene: 15. CDR3 length equals 17 residues. The DNA for the CDR3 is TGTGCCACCTGGCGACAGGGGGCAATAGTTCCCTCCTACGAGCAGTACTTC. Encoded protein: CATWRQGAIVPSYEQYF. Looking up the rest from reference TRBV28 and TRBJ2-7 gives the full variable domain: DVKVTQSSRYLVKRTGEKVFLECVQDMDHENMFWYRQDPGLGLRLIYFSYDVKMKEKGDIPEGYSVSREKKERFSLILESASTNQTSMYLCATWRQGAIVPSYEQYFGPGTRLTVT.

The rearrangement links TRBV11-2 to TRBJ2-1, with D possibly matching TRBD2 (5 bases). V was cut by 0 bases and J by 10 bases, with 10 bases left in between. The CDR3 spans 13 residues. Germline V gene sequence: CDR1 SGHAT, CDR2 FQNNGV. CDR3 nucleotides: TGTGCCAGCAGCTTAGAACCGCGAGGGGAGCAGTTCTTC. Translating it yields CASSLEPRGEQFF.

The V gene is TRBV25-1, the J gene TRBJ2-3; 7 bases fit TRBD2. With V trimmed by 1 base and J by 12 bases, 4 bases remained unmatched. Germline V gene sequence: CDR1 MGHDK, CDR2 SYGVNS. The CDR3 totals 12 residues. In DNA form, the CDR3 reads TGTGCCAGCAGTGAATTTCAGACTAGCCAGTATTTT. Translated, it gives CASSEFQTSQYF. Full variable domain (missing parts from reference TRBV25-1 and TRBJ2-3): EADIYQTPRYLVIGTGKKITLECSQTMGHDKMYWYQQDPGMELHLIHYSYGVNSTEKGDLSSESTVSRIRTEHFPLTLESARPSHTSQYLCASSEFQTSQYFGPGTRLTVL.

The V gene is TRBV7-2, the J gene TRBJ2-1, with D possibly TRBD1 on 8 matching bases. Deletions cut 2 bases from V and 9 bases from J, with 17 bases between. Germline V gives CDR1 SGHTA, CDR2 FQGNSA. The CDR3 totals 15 residues. The CDR3 here is CASSLTGQGGGEQFF. The CDR3 DNA reads as TGTGCCAGCAGCTTAACTGGACAGGGAGGGGGTGAGCAGTTCTTC.

The chain is built from TRBV7-3 and TRBJ1-1; D ambiguous. CDR1 and CDR2 (germline): SGHTA, FQGTGA. CDR3 length: 13 amino acids. Trimming stripped 5 bases from V and 4 bases from J, with 11 bases between. CDR3 in amino acids: CASSLSPGTEAFF. The CDR3 nucleotides are TGTGCCAGCAGCCTGTCACCCGGCACTGAAGCTTTCTTT.

The chain employs TRBV9 and TRBJ1-2, with TRBD1 as a possible D gene (5 bases). This CDR3 region has 14 residues. Germline CDR1 and CDR2: SGDLS and YYNGEE. Trimming left V 2 bases short and J 0 bases short, with 8 bases between. The DNA for the CDR3 is TGTGCCAGCAGCGTGGGCAGGGCTAACTATGGCTACACCTTC. Translating gives CASSVGRANYGYTF.

The CDR3 loop is CASSLIGGGANHEQFF. The CDR3 DNA sequence: TGTGCCAGCAGCTTAATCGGCGGGGGGGCCAACCATGAGCAGTTCTTC. The chain combines TRBV7-3 with TRBJ2-1; 9 nucleotides line up with TRBD2. The trim removed 1 base at V and 8 bases at J, leaving 9 bases unmatched. The CDR3 consists of 16 residues. CDR1 is SGHTA and CDR2 is FQGTGA in the germline V gene.

The rearrangement joins TRBV19 to TRBJ2-2; tentatively, D is TRBD2 (5 bases). Germline V lookup: CDR1 LNHDA, CDR2 SQIVND (reference sequence). The CDR3 runs to 15 residues. Trimming took off 5 bases at V and 7 bases at J, with 17 bases between the two ends. In DNA, the CDR3 is TGTGCCAGTAGTGCTATATCCCTTACTAGCGGGGAGCTGTTTTTT. This gives the protein CASSAISLTSGELFF.

V usage is TRBV27 and J usage is TRBJ2-7, with D hard to call. Deletions cut 5 bases from V and 5 bases from J, with 22 bases between. Looked up from germline, CDR1 is MNHEY and CDR2 is SMNVEV (reference sequence). CDR3 length: 16 amino acids. The CDR3 nucleotides read TGTGCCAGCAGTGTGATGACGAGGAACCTTCGGCACGAGCAGTACTTC. Protein: CASSVMTRNLRHEQYF.

This chain connects TRBV9 to TRBJ2-2, with 8 nucleotides matching TRBD2. The CDR3 has 19 residues. Germline V gives CDR1 SGDLS, CDR2 YYNGEE. V was pared by 1 base and J by 2 bases, with 13 bases of the junction left unmatched. CDR3 in amino acids: CASSVPGGRSGVNTGELFF. Here the CDR3 DNA reads TGTGCCAGCAGCGTACCCGGCGGCCGTAGCGGGGTTAACACCGGGGAGCTGTTTTTT.

The chain links TRBV4-1 to TRBJ2-3, with 7 nucleotides matching TRBD1. Germline CDR1 reads MGHRA; CDR2 reads YSYEKL. The CDR3 is made up of 16 amino acids. The J segment lost 1 base and the V segment lost 3 bases, leaving 7 bases of the junction unmatched. CDR3 nucleotide sequence: TGCGCCAGCAGCCAGCAAGTAGGGACAGGCACAGATACGCAGTATTTT. It encodes CASSQQVGTGTDTQYF.

This clone was observed once. The chain carries TRBV6-5 and TRBJ2-5; TRBD1 matches at 8 bases. Per the germline V gene, CDR1 is MNHEY and CDR2 is SVGAGI. CDR3 length: 13 residues. V lost 5 bases and J lost 10; bases outside the gene matches: 9. The CDR3 loop is CASSPPGQEGQYF. CDR3 nucleotides: TGTGCCAGCAGTCCGCCGGGACAGGAGGGCCAGTACTTC.

The chain is built from TRBV7-3 and TRBJ1-1; 8 bases agree with TRBD1. In germline, CDR1 is SGHTA, CDR2 FQGTGA. V lost 5 bases to trimming and J lost 1 base; unmatched junction nucleotides: 3. There are 14 residues in the CDR3. CDR3 amino acids: CASSLGTGNTEAFF. DNA for the CDR3: TGTGCCAGCAGCCTGGGGACAGGGAACACTGAAGCTTTCTTT. Using reference TRBV7-3 and TRBJ1-1 for the parts outside the CDR3, the full variable domain is GAGVSQTPSNKVTEKGKYVELRCDPISGHTALYWYRQSLGQGPEFLIYFQGTGAADDSGLPNDRFFAVRPEGSVSTLKIQRTERGDSAVYLCASSLGTGNTEAFFGQGTRLTVV.

The chain uses TRBV5-5 and TRBJ2-5, with 9 bases lining up with TRBD2. Trimming at V came to 0 bases and at J to 3 bases, leaving 6 bases not matched to a gene. This CDR3 contains 16 residues. Per germline, CDR1 SGHKS and CDR2 YYEKEE (reference sequence). CDR3 loop: CASSLVGGGAEETQYF. The CDR3 DNA reads as TGTGCCAGCAGCTTGGTCGGCGGGGGGGCAGAAGAGACCCAGTACTTC.

The table lists this clone with a count of one. The rearrangement uses TRBV7-2 and TRBJ2-7, with a possible D match to TRBD2 (6 bases). Germline V gene data show CDR1 as SGHTA and CDR2 as FQGNSA. Trimming removed 5 bases from V and 6 bases from J, with 11 bases in between. This CDR3 has 12 amino acids. CDR3 in DNA: TGTGCCAGCAGCGCGGGAAGGCCCGAGCAGTACTTC. Amino acid sequence: CASSAGRPEQYF.

The rearrangement joins TRBV19 to TRBJ2-7; tentative D call: TRBD2 (5 bases). The CDR3 contains 13 residues. V lost 5 bases to trimming and J lost 0 bases, with 8 bases between them. The germline V gene has CDR1 LNHDA and CDR2 SQIVND (reference sequence). The CDR3 is CASSPGSSYEQYF. The CDR3 nucleotides read TGTGCCAGTAGTCCGGGGAGCTCCTACGAGCAGTACTTC.

This chain connects TRBV2 to TRBJ1-1, with D hard to call. The V gene's germline CDR1 is SNHLY and CDR2 FYNNEI. Between the trimmed V and J ends, which lost 6 bases and 5 bases, there was a span of 10 bases. CDR3 length: 12 residues. The CDR3 here is CASRQVRTEAFF. CDR3 coding DNA: TGTGCCAGCAGGCAGGTACGGACTGAAGCTTTCTTT. Combining the CDR3 with reference TRBV2 and TRBJ1-1 gives the whole variable domain EPEVTQTPSHQVTQMGQEVILRCVPISNHLYFYWYRQILGQKVEFLVSFYNNEISEKSEIFDDQFSVERPDGSNFTLKIRSTKLEDSAMYFCASRQVRTEAFFGQGTRLTVV.

The chain carries TRBV7-9 and TRBJ2-3; TRBD1 agrees at 9 bases. The CDR3 spans 14 residues. The germline gives CDR1 SEHNR, CDR2 FQNEAQ (reference sequence). V shed 5 bases and J 4 bases; nucleotides not matched to a gene: 4. The CDR3 DNA is TGTGCCAGCAGCCCCGGGACAGGGCCAGATACGCAGTATTTT. Translated, it gives CASSPGTGPDTQYF.

The rearrangement uses TRBV5-6 and TRBJ1-1, with TRBD1 identical over 12 bases. Germline lookup yields CDR1 SGHDT and CDR2 YYEEEE. The V segment lost 0 bases and the J segment 8 bases; nucleotides outside the gene matches: 8. The CDR3 runs to 16 residues. DNA of the CDR3: TGTGCCAGCAGCTTGGTTGGGGACAGGGGGCGAGGGGAAGCTTTCTTT. Its translation: CASSLVGDRGRGEAFF.

V usage is TRBV2 and J usage is TRBJ1-2; weak D call: TRBD1 (6 bases). V shed 3 bases and J shed 5 bases, with 13 bases lying between them. This CDR3 region has 14 residues. Germline CDR1 SNHLY, CDR2 FYNNEI. CDR3 coding DNA: TGTGCCAGCAGTGAGACAGGTTCCCCATATGGCTACACCTTC. It yields the protein CASSETGSPYGYTF.

The V gene is TRBV27, the J gene TRBJ2-1; D uncertain. CDR3 size: 12 residues. The ends were cut back, 8 bases at V and 2 bases at J, with 7 bases in the middle. Germline-derived CDR1 and CDR2 are MNHEY and SMNVEV (reference sequence). This CDR3 is CASSRTYNEQFF. DNA for the CDR3: TGTGCCAGCTCCAGAACCTACAATGAGCAGTTCTTC.

The chain has TRBV10-3 and TRBJ2-7; 8 bases align to TRBD1. The CDR3 sequence is 13 residues long. V lost 6 bases, J lost 5 bases, and 6 bases stayed unmatched. In germline, CDR1 is ENHRY, CDR2 SYGVKD. The CDR3 bases are TGTGCCATCAGGCCGACAGGGGAGGACGAGCAGTACTTC. It yields the protein CAIRPTGEDEQYF.

The chain carries TRBV6-5 and TRBJ2-1, with 8 positions matching TRBD2. Germline V gives CDR1 MNHEY, CDR2 SVGAGI. The CDR3 runs 14 residues. J gave up 6 bases and V 2 bases, and 3 bases lay outside the gene matches. In DNA, the CDR3 is TGTGCCAGCAGTTACAGCGGGGGTGGCAATGAGCAGTTCTTC. It yields the protein CASSYSGGGNEQFF.

There are a few counts of this clone. CDR3 sequence: CASSQDWGLGTEAFF. As DNA, the CDR3 is TGTGCCAGCAGCCAAGATTGGGGGCTGGGGACTGAAGCTTTCTTT. The rearrangement links TRBV5-6 to TRBJ1-1; D might be TRBD1 (6 bases). Germline V gives CDR1 SGHDT, CDR2 YYEEEE. V was trimmed by 4 bases and J by 5 bases, leaving 18 bases between them. This CDR3 is built from 15 residues.

The chain is built from TRBV5-3 and TRBJ2-7; 8 bases agree with TRBD1. TRBV5-3 is annotated as an ORF whose role is uncertain. The J segment lost 1 base and the V segment lost 4 bases, leaving 10 bases of the junction unmatched. The CDR3 runs 16 residues. The CDR3 sequence: CARSQRKTGDSYEQYF. The DNA for the CDR3 is TGTGCCAGAAGCCAGCGGAAGACAGGGGATTCCTACGAGCAGTACTTC.

This clone was detected a few times. The CDR3 DNA sequence: TGTGCCAGCAGCCGGGGCAGGGAGGGGACCCAGTACTTC. Encoded protein: CASSRGREGTQYF. This sequence joins TRBV28 and TRBJ2-5, with 7 bases lining up with TRBD2. With 6 bases clipped from V and 7 bases from J, the junction kept 8 bases outside the gene matches. Germline CDR1 reads MDHEN; CDR2 reads SYDVKM. The CDR3 has 13 amino acids.

The chain employs TRBV4-3 and TRBJ2-2; D might be TRBD2 (5 bases). V lost 0 bases and J 5 bases, leaving 10 bases between the germline ends. Germline CDR1 reads LGHNA; CDR2 reads YSLEER. The CDR3 runs to 15 residues. The chain's CDR3 is CASSQDRRTTGELFF. CDR3 in DNA: TGCGCCAGCAGCCAAGATAGGCGGACTACCGGGGAGCTGTTTTTT.

The V gene is TRBV4-1, the J gene TRBJ1-2, with 7 bases lining up with TRBD1. The ends lost 4 bases at V and 10 bases at J; junction bases unmatched: 9. The CDR3 contains 13 residues. The V gene's germline CDR1 is MGHRA and CDR2 YSYEKL. This chain's CDR3 is CASSPPTGSHYTF. CDR3 coding DNA: TGCGCCAGCAGCCCCCCGACAGGGAGTCACTACACCTTC.